This T cell receptor beta chain was captured in a study of shared clonotypes between healthy human individuals. Notes on this clone: Other nucleotide sequences in the sample specify the same CDR3.

Every immunoSEQ plate was one replicate of a subset's evenly spread DNA. Approximately 30,000 T cell genomes (about 300 ng DNA) went into each PBMC replicate. In the source study's methods: From ImmunoSEQ came sequences covering only the junction and carrying no quality scores, so filtering differed. Using immunoSEQ multiplex PCR, the repertoire was profiled, and TCRdb retains in-frame clones only, with some absent. D and trimming come from the DNA, and the V and J calls and clone size come from that table. The sample lists about 490,000 clones; approximately 80% were seen once. This receptor was identified in a woman aged 40 to 50 in good health. Some clones in this sample may be carry-over from other donors' samples. The sequencing sample was made of PBMCs.

The chain's CDR3 is CASSLWAAYQPQHF. For the CDR3, the DNA is TGTGCCAGCAGCCTTTGGGCAGCTTATCAGCCCCAGCATTTT. The chain uses TRBV28 and TRBJ1-5; D is unresolved. From germline, CDR1 is MDHEN and CDR2 SYDVKM. The CDR3 totals 14 residues. The V end was cut by 6 bases, the J end by 5 bases, with 14 bases between.